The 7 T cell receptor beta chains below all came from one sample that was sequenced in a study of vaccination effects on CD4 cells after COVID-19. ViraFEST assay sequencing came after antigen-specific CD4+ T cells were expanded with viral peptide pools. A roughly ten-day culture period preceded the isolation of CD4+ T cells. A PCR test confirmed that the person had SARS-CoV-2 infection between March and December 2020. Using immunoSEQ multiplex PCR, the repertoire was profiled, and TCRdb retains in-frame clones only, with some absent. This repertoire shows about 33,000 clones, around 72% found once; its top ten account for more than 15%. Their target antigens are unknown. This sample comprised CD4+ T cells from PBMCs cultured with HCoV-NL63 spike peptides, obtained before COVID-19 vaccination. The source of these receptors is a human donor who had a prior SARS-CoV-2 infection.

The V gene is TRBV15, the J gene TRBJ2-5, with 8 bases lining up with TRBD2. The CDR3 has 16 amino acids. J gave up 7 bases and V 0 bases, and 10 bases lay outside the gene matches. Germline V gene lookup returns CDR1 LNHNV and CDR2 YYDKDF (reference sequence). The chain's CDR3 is CATSRDRAAGVRTQYF. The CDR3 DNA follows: TGTGCCACCAGCAGAGATCGGGCAGCGGGGGTCCGGACCCAGTACTTC.

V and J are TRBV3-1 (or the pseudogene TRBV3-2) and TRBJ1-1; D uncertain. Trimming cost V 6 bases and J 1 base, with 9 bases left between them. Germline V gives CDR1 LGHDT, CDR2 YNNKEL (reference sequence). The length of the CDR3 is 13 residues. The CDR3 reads CASRPLGNTEAFF. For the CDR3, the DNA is TGTGCCAGCAGGCCTCTTGGGAACACTGAAGCTTTCTTT.

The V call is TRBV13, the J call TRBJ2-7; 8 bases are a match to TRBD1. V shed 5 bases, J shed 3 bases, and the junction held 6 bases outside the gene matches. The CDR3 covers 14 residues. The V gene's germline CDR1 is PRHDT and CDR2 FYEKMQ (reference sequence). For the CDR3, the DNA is TGTGCCAGCAGCCTGGACAGGGTTGACTACGAGCAGTACTTC. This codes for CASSLDRVDYEQYF.

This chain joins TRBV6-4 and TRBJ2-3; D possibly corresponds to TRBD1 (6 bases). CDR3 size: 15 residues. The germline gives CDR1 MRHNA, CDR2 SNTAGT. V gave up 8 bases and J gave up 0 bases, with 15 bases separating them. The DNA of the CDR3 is TGTGCCAGCTTGAAGGGGGTTGCTAGCACAGATACGCAGTATTTT. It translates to CASLKGVASTDTQYF.

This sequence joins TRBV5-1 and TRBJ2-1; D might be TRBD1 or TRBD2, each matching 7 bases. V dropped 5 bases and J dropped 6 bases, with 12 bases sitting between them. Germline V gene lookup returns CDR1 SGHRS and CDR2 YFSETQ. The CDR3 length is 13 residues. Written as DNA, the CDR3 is TGCGCCAGCAGTCAGGGGGGGATCAATGAGCAGTTCTTC. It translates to CASSQGGINEQFF.

In nucleotides, the CDR3 is TGTGCCAGCAGCTTGTATACAGAGTTTGAAGCTTTCTTT. This sequence encodes CASSLYTEFEAFF. The gene calls are TRBV7-9 and TRBJ1-1; D gene unclear. V lost 3 bases to trimming and J lost 7 bases, with 12 bases between them. The CDR3 is 13 residues long. CDR1 and CDR2 from the germline V gene are SEHNR and FQNEAQ (reference sequence).

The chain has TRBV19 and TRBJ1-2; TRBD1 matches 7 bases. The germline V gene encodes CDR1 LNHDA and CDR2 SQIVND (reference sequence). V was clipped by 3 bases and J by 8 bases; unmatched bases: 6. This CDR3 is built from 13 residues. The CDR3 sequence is CASSMEGAQGYTF. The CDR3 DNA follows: TGTGCCAGTAGTATGGAGGGGGCGCAGGGCTACACCTTC.